This T cell receptor beta chain was found in a study of cytomegalovirus exposure and HLA in healthy donors. Study-wide context: Counted in an early data release were about 85 million unique TCRs from HLA-typed donors.

Whole-study findings and limits: Further analysis was carried out later, and it showed several of the most significant clusters appearing linked to common viral pathogens. In an earlier analysis, most TCR beta V segments were productive about 87% or about 30% of the time.

About this clone: Its antigen is unknown.

PCR used 60 Vbeta primers and 13 Jbeta primers. Profiling relied on immunoSEQ multiplex PCR, and the TCRdb table lists in-frame clones only, not all of them. The table shows about 100,000 clones, with approximately 75% occurring only once. Germline V gene data show CDR1 as MNHNY and CDR2 as SVGAGI (reference sequence). The V segment lost 6 bases and the J segment 2 bases; nucleotides outside the gene matches: 4. The CDR3 spans 14 residues. The chain combines TRBV6-6 with TRBJ1-2, with 9 nucleotides matching TRBD1. The origin of this receptor is a middle-aged woman in good health and CMV-seronegative. What was sequenced was PBMCs. Here the CDR3 reads CASSTGGPNYGYTF. CDR3 nucleotides: TGTGCCAGCAGCACAGGGGGCCCGAACTATGGCTACACCTTC.